The subject of this entry is one TCR beta chain. This sample is drawn from a study of blood T cell repertoires in COVID-19. The study recruited exposed participants who had met a COVID-19 case within 2 weeks before entry. Some clones are missing from TCRdb's copy, which holds only in-frame ones; the method was immunoSEQ multiplex PCR. This table holds approximately 200,000 clones, roughly 90% found once. CDR1 and CDR2 from the germline V gene are ENHRY and SYGVKD. V lost 10 bases, J lost 5 bases, and 14 bases lay in between. The CDR3 contains 13 residues. The chain uses TRBV10-3 and TRBJ1-4; a possible D gene is TRBD1 (6 bases). The sequence was obtained from a woman aged 30 to 39 who had been exposed to COVID-19. The sample consisted of PBMCs or T cells enriched from blood (not recorded which). As DNA, the CDR3 is TGTGCCACCGGGGGGGGGCTAAATGAAAAACTGTTTTTT. It translates to CATGGGLNEKLFF.